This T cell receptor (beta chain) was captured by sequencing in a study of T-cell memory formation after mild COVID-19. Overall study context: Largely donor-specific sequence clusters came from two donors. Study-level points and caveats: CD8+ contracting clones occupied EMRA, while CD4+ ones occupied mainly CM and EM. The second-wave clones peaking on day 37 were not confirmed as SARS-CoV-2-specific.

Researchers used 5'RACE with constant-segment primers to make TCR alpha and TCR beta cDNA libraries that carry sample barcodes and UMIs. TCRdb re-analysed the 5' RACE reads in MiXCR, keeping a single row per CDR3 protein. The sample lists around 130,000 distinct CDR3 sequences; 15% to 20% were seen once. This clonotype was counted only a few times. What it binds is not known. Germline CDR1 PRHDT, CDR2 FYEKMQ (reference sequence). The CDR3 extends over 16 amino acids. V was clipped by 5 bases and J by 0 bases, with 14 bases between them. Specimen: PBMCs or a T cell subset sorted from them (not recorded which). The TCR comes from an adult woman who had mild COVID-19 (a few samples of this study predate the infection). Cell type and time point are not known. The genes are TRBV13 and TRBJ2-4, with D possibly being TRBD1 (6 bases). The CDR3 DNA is TGTGCCAGCAGCCCAGAGACAGGTCCAGCCAAAAACATTCAGTACTTC. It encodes CASSPETGPAKNIQYF.